The clone carrying this TCR beta chain was counted between two and nine times. Antigen unknown. This record comes from a study of CD8 T cells in ankylosing spondylitis. Making the TCR beta libraries involved quantitative 5'-RACE with molecular barcodes. TCRdb re-called the 5' RACE reads with MiXCR, one entry per CDR3 protein. This table holds 650,000 to 800,000 distinct CDR3 sequences, roughly 20% found once. Whole-study results and caveats: Seemingly distinctive of ankylosing spondylitis blood was a TCR beta motif formed by eight highly homologous variants. The authors found the disease-linked clones to be CD8+ and relatively rare in peripheral blood. There were earlier reports of some motif variants in reactive arthritis synovial fluid and blood. The authors reported significant enrichment of disease-linked clones in matched ankylosing spondylitis synovial fluid.

V shed 3 bases and J shed 2 bases, with 15 bases lying between them. Germline values: CDR1 SGHDT, CDR2 YYEEEE. The CDR3 is made up of 16 amino acids. The chain employs TRBV5-6 and TRBJ2-1, with D possibly being TRBD1 or TRBD2 (5 bases each). The TCR was taken from a male donor with ankylosing spondylitis. The sequencing input was blood, either unsorted or a sorted T cell fraction (not recorded which). The CDR3 spells CASSYGSGTAYNEQFF. CDR3 DNA sequence: TGTGCCAGCAGCTATGGGTCCGGGACGGCCTACAATGAGCAGTTCTTC.